This T cell receptor beta chain derives from a study of blood T cells in healthy people across ages. Study information: Capturing about one barcoded beta molecule per two T cells was achieved by template switching.

In the case of this clonotype: The antigen remains undetermined.

The CDR3 is made up of 14 amino acids. V gave up 11 bases and J gave up 4 bases; unmatched junction bases: 13. The germline CDR1 and CDR2 sequences are LNHDA and SQIVND (reference sequence). Overall study results and limits: PBMCs were not sorted, which prevented a conclusive comparison of naive versus antigen-experienced cells.

It was with a sample-barcoded 5' primer and a J-beta primer mix that a second PCR of roughly 7 to 12 cycles was run. A template-switch adaptor that had 12 random nucleotides put a tag on each cDNA molecule. TCRdb reanalysed the 5' RACE reads using MiXCR and keeps one entry per CDR3 protein. The table shows roughly 1 million distinct CDR3 sequences, with around 25% occurring only once. These same records also appear under a second study, on T cells of mothers and their children. That paper notes: Overlap in related mother-child pairs always slightly exceeded unrelated pairs, never significantly.

Specimen: blood. V is TRBV19 and J is TRBJ1-2, with 7 bases fitting TRBD1. The clonotype comes from a girl aged 2 to 10 in good health. The CDR3 DNA is TGTGCCTCATCGGACAGGCCTCATGGCTATGGCTACACCTTC. Residues: CASSDRPHGYGYTF. The whole variable domain, filled in from reference TRBV19 and TRBJ1-2, reads DGGITQSPKYLFRKEGQNVTLSCEQNLNHDAMYWYRQDPGQGLRLIYYSQIVNDFQKGDIAEGYSVSREKKESFPLTVTSAQKNPTAFYLCASSDRPHGYGYTFGSGTRLTVV.